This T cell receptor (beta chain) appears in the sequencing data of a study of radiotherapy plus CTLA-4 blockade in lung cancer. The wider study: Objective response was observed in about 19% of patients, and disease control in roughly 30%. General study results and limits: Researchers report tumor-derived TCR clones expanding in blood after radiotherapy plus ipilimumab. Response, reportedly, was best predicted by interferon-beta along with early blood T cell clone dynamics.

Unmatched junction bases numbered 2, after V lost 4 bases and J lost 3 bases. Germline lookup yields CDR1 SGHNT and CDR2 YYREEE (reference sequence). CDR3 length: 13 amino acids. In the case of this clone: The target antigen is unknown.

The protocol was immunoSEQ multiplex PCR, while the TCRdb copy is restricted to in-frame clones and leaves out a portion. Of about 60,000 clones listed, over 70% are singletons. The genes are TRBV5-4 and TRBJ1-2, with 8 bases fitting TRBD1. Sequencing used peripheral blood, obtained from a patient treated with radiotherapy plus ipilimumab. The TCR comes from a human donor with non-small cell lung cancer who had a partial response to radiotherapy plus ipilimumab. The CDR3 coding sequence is TGTGCCAGCAGCCCGACAGGGGACTATGGCTACACCTTC. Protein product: CASSPTGDYGYTF. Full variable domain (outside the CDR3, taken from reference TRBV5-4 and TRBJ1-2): ETGVTQSPTHLIKTRGQQVTLRCSSQSGHNTVSWYQQALGQGPQFIFQYYREEENGRGNFPPRFSGLQFPNYSSELNVNALELDDSALYLCASSPTGDYGYTFGSGTRLTVV.